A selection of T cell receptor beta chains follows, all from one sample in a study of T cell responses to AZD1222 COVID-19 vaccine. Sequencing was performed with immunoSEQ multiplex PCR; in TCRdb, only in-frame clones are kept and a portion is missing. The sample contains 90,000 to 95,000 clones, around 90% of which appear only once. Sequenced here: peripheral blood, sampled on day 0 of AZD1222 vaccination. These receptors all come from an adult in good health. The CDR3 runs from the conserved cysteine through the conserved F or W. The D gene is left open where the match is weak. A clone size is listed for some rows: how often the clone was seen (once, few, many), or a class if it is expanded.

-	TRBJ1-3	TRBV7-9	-	CASSLAANSGNTIYF	TGTGCCAGCAGCCTCGCAGCGAACTCTGGAAACACCATATATTTT
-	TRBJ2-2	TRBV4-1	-	CASSQASPNTGELFF	TGCGCCAGCAGCCAAGCCAGTCCGAACACCGGGGAGCTGTTTTTT
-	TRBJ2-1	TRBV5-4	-	CASSLRAYNEQFF	TGTGCCAGCAGCTTGAGGGCCTACAATGAGCAGTTCTTC
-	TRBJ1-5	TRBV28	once	CASGAVQPQHF	TGTGCCAGCGGGGCGGTTCAGCCCCAGCATTTT
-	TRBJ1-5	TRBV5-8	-	CASSLWGDAGNRPQHF	TGTGCCAGCAGCTTGTGGGGGGACGCTGGAAACCGGCCCCAGCATTTT
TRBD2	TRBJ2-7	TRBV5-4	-	CASSSWGRGARGYEQYF	TGTGCCAGCAGCTCGTGGGGGCGGGGGGCACGGGGATACGAGCAGTACTTC
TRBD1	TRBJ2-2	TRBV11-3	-	CASSEGTGDTGELFF	TGTGCCAGCAGCGAAGGGACAGGGGACACCGGGGAGCTGTTTTTT
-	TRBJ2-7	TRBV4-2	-	CASSQVGGDLYEQYF	TGTGCCAGCAGCCAAGTTGGTGGGGATCTCTACGAGCAGTACTTC
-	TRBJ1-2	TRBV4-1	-	CASSQGTGFRGYTF	TGCGCCAGCAGCCAAGGAACAGGGTTTCGTGGCTACACCTTC
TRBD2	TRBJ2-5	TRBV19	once	CASSIGLAGNRGETQYF	TGTGCCAGTAGTATAGGACTAGCGGGAAATCGGGGAGAGACCCAGTACTTC
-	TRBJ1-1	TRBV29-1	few	CSVGVLNTEAFF	TGCAGCGTTGGGGTTCTGAACACTGAAGCTTTCTTT
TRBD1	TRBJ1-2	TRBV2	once	CASKVPGQGSRGYTF	TGTGCCAGCAAGGTCCCGGGACAGGGATCGAGAGGCTACACCTTC
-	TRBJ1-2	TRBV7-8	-	CASSLTGSYGYTF	TGTGCCAGCAGCTTAACAGGGAGCTATGGCTACACCTTC